This passage covers 17 T cell receptor beta chains from one sample sequenced in a study of Graves' ophthalmopathy and Graves' hyperthyroidism. TCR beta CDR3 amplification used RNA transcripts. First-round RT-PCR relied on HTBI primers, and a second-round multiplex PCR came next. TCRdb itself ran the multiplex PCR reads through MiXCR, one entry per CDR3 protein. Among over a million distinct CDR3 sequences listed, about 38% were seen once. Sequencing was done on a sample of peripheral blood or thyroid tissue (not recorded which). These TCRs come from an adult man with Graves' hyperthyroidism.

The chain is built from TRBV9 and TRBJ1-2, with TRBD1 matching over 11 bases. Germline CDR1 SGDLS, CDR2 YYNGEE. The CDR3 runs 15 residues. Trimming removed 0 bases from V and 3 bases from J; junction bases left unmatched: 1. The CDR3 DNA follows: TGTGCCAGCAGCGTAGGGGACAGGGGGGACTATGGCTACACCTTC. Its translation: CASSVGDRGDYGYTF. Full variable domain (missing parts from reference TRBV9 and TRBJ1-2): DSGVTQTPKHLITATGQRVTLRCSPRSGDLSVYWYQQSLDQGLQFLIQYYNGEERAKGNILERFSAQQFPDLHSELNLSSLELGDSALYFCASSVGDRGDYGYTFGSGTRLTVV.

The CDR3 region has the DNA TGTGCCATCAGTACAGGGGCATCCTACGAGCAGTACTTC. Translated, it gives CAISTGASYEQYF. The chain links TRBV10-3 to TRBJ2-7; 7 nucleotides line up with TRBD1. The CDR3 has 13 residues. The V gene end was trimmed by 5 bases and the J gene end by 1 base; junction bases not matched to a gene: 2. In germline, CDR1 is ENHRY, CDR2 SYGVKD.

Ten or more counts support this clonotype. The chain joins TRBV12-3 or TRBV12-4 to TRBJ1-2; D ambiguous. The CDR3 is 13 residues long. Deletions cut 7 bases from V and 0 bases from J, with 9 bases between. The CDR3, as DNA: TGTGCCAGCACCCCAGCTGCTAACTATGGCTACACCTTC. Translated, it gives CASTPAANYGYTF.

This clonotype appeared a few times. The chain employs TRBV29-1 and TRBJ2-5; D remains unclear. The J call may be incorrect, as the DNA end agrees better with TRBJ2-1. Germline CDR1 SQVTM, CDR2 ANQGSEA. The CDR3 runs to 10 residues. CDR3 DNA sequence: TGCAGCGCGGCAAACAATGAGCAGTTCTTC. It codes for CSAANNEQFF.

This clonotype was seen a few times. This chain links TRBV18 with TRBJ2-5, with a tentative D call TRBD2 (6 bases). Germline V gene sequence: CDR1 KGHSH, CDR2 LQKENI. The CDR3 sequence is 15 residues long. V was trimmed by 0 bases and J by 5 bases, leaving 13 bases between them. CDR3 region: CASSPPGGSRETQYF. For the CDR3, the DNA is TGTGCCAGCTCACCACCGGGAGGTTCACGGGAGACCCAGTACTTC. The full variable domain, its missing parts supplied by reference TRBV18 and TRBJ2-5, is NAGVMQNPRHLVRRRGQEARLRCSPMKGHSHVYWYRQLPEEGLKFMVYLQKENIIDESGMPKERFSAEFPKEGPSILRIQQVVRGDSAAYFCASSPPGGSRETQYFGPGTRLLVL.

The chain recombines TRBV4-2 with TRBJ2-5; TRBD2 aligns across 8 bases. Per germline, CDR1 LGHNA and CDR2 YNFKEQ. The CDR3 has 15 amino acids. V gave up 4 bases and J gave up 2 bases; unmatched junction bases: 6. The CDR3 protein is CASSPDPGGQETQYF. As DNA, the CDR3 is TGTGCCAGCAGCCCTGACCCGGGAGGGCAAGAGACCCAGTACTTC.

V and J are TRBV30 and TRBJ2-7; D uncertain. Germline CDR1 and CDR2: GTSNPN and SVGIG (reference sequence). The V and J ends lost 2 bases and 2 bases respectively, with 7 bases between them. The CDR3 runs to 12 residues. The CDR3 sequence: CAWSMPTYEQYF. DNA of the CDR3: TGTGCCTGGAGTATGCCTACCTACGAGCAGTACTTC.

This clonotype was observed a few times. The chain carries TRBV14 and TRBJ1-2; no reliable D call. V lost 0 bases to trimming and J lost 0 bases, with 11 bases between them. CDR3 length: 16 residues. Germline values: CDR1 SGHDN, CDR2 FVKESK. The CDR3 nucleotides are TGTGCCAGCAGCCAAGATTCACACAGACCTAACTATGGCTACACCTTC. Protein product: CASSQDSHRPNYGYTF.

The chain is built from TRBV30 and TRBJ1-4, with a possible D match to TRBD1 (5 bases). The CDR3 runs to 14 residues. The germline CDR1 and CDR2 sequences are GTSNPN and SVGIG (reference sequence). V lost 2 bases, J lost 5 bases, and 12 bases lay in between. CDR3 nucleotides: TGTGCCTGGAGTTACGGGACCGGAAATGAAAAACTGTTTTTT. As protein: CAWSYGTGNEKLFF.

CDR3 sequence reads: CAISEPGTGGNSGANVLTF. In nucleotides, the CDR3 is TGTGCCATCAGTGAGCCCGGGACAGGGGGAAACTCTGGGGCCAACGTCCTGACTTTC. V usage is TRBV10-3 and J usage is TRBJ2-6; 11 bases line up with TRBD1. V shed 2 bases and J 0 bases; nucleotides not matched to a gene: 6. The CDR3 spans 19 residues. CDR1 and CDR2 from the germline V gene are ENHRY and SYGVKD.

There are many counts of this clonotype. The chain couples TRBV7-9 to TRBJ1-5, with D possibly being TRBD1 (5 bases). Trimming removed 7 bases at V and 7 bases at J, with 14 bases between. Germline CDR1 and CDR2: SEHNR and FQNEAQ (reference sequence). The CDR3 has 13 amino acids. CDR3 loop: CASMKGDTQPQHF. In DNA, the CDR3 is TGTGCCAGCATGAAAGGGGATACGCAGCCCCAGCATTTT. The full variable domain, completed using reference TRBV7-9 and TRBJ1-5, is DTGVSQNPRHKITKRGQNVTFRCDPISEHNRLYWYRQTLGQGPEFLTYFQNEAQLEKSRLLSDRFSAERPKGSFSTLEIQRTEQGDSAMYLCASMKGDTQPQHFGDGTRLSIL.

This clonotype has a handful of counts. The V and J genes are TRBV7-2 and TRBJ1-5; 7 nucleotides line up with TRBD1. Germline CDR1 SGHTA, CDR2 FQGNSA. The V segment lost 6 bases and the J segment 0 bases; nucleotides outside the gene matches: 8. The CDR3 extends over 16 amino acids. This CDR3 is CASRSLQGNSNQPQHF. The CDR3 DNA is TGTGCCAGCAGGTCGCTACAGGGGAATAGCAATCAGCCCCAGCATTTT.

A few counts support this clonotype. This sequence joins TRBV27 and TRBJ2-7; no clear D. Trimming removed 0 bases at V and 5 bases at J, with 8 bases between. The CDR3 spans 13 residues. Germline CDR1 MNHEY, CDR2 SMNVEV (reference sequence). The CDR3 region has the DNA TGTGCCAGCAGTTTATCTCAGTGGCACGAGCAGTACTTC. Protein sequence: CASSLSQWHEQYF.

In this sample, this clonotype turned up a few times. The V and J genes are TRBV6-4 and TRBJ1-1, with 8 bases fitting TRBD1. Germline values: CDR1 MRHNA, CDR2 SNTAGT. The CDR3 totals 14 residues. V was pared by 6 bases and J by 8 bases, with 11 bases of the junction left unmatched. DNA for the CDR3: TGTGCCAGCAGCCCCAACAGGGGGGCTAAAGAAGCTTTCTTT. Its translation is CASSPNRGAKEAFF.

This chain uses TRBV30 with TRBJ1-5; D is possibly TRBD1 (6 bases). The CDR3 extends over 15 amino acids. From germline, CDR1 is GTSNPN and CDR2 SVGIG (reference sequence). Between the trimmed V and J ends, which lost 5 bases and 3 bases, there was a span of 17 bases. The CDR3 nucleotides read TGTGCCTGGGCGTCGGGGGCACGTGTCAATCAGCCCCAGCATTTT. Protein product: CAWASGARVNQPQHF.

This clonotype was counted only a few times. The rearrangement uses TRBV20-1 and TRBJ1-5; D perhaps matches TRBD1 (5 bases). The CDR3 spans 16 residues. Germline V gene sequence: CDR1 DFQATT, CDR2 SNEGSKA (reference sequence). Trimming removed 3 bases from V and 0 bases from J, with 15 bases in between. CDR3 amino acids: CSARDTPSYSNQPQHF. The CDR3 bases are TGCAGTGCTAGGGACACTCCCAGTTATAGCAATCAGCCCCAGCATTTT.

There are a few counts of this clonotype. This chain connects TRBV19 to TRBJ1-1; unclear D gene. Germline V gene lookup returns CDR1 LNHDA and CDR2 SQIVND (reference sequence). The germline V and J ends were trimmed by 3 bases and 2 bases, with 19 bases remaining between them. This CDR3 is built from 17 residues. The CDR3 protein is CASSIGFSGSHNTEAFF. CDR3 bases: TGTGCCAGTAGTATTGGGTTTTCCGGATCACATAACACTGAAGCTTTCTTT.